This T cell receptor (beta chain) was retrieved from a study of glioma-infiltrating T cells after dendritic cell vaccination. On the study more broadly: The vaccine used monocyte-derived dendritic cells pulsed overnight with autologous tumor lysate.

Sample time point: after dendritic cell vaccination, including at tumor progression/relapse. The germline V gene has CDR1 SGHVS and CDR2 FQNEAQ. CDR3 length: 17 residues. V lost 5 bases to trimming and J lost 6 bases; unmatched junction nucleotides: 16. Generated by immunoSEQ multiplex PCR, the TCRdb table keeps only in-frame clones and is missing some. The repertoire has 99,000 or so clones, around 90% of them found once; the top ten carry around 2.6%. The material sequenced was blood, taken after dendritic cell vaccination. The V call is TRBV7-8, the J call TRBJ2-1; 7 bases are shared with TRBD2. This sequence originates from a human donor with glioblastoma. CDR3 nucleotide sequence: TGTGCCAGCAGCCTACAAAGTTGGGGGGGGACCCCCAATGAGCAGTTCTTC. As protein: CASSLQSWGGTPNEQFF.